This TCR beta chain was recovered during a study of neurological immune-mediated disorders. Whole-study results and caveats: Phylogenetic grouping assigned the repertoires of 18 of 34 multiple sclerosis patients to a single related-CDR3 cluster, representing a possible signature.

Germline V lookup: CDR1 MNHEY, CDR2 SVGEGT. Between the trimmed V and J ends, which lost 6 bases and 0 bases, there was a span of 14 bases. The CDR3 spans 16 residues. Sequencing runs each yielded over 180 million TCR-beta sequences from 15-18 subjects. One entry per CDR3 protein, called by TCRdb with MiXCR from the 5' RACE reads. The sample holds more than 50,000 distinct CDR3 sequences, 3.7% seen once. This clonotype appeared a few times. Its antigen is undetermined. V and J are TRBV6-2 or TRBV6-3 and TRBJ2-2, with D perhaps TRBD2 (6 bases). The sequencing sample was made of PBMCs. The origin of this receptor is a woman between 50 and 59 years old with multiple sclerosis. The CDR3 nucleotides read TGTGCCAGCAGCCCTAGTGGGAGGTCGAACACCGGGGAGCTGTTTTTT. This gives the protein CASSPSGRSNTGELFF.